A single T cell receptor beta chain is shown here with its context. This entry belongs to a study of blood T cell repertoires in COVID-19. Across the whole study: Both acute and convalescent COVID-19 samples were obtained from the United States, Italy and Spain.

Authors' methods: The authors estimated nucleated cell counts from reference gene primer amplification. Repertoires were generated with immunoSEQ multiplex PCR, while TCRdb's copy carries only in-frame clones and drops some. D and trimming were read from the DNA, whereas the V and J calls and clone size are those reported in that table. The sample has about 24,000 clones; roughly 90% are singletons. From germline, CDR1 is LGHDT and CDR2 YNNKEL (reference sequence). Trimming at V came to 4 bases and at J to 6 bases, leaving 5 bases not matched to a gene. The CDR3 has 14 residues. The genes are TRBV3-1 (or the pseudogene TRBV3-2) and TRBJ2-2; 7 nucleotides match TRBD1. The specimen sequenced was peripheral blood. This clonotype was obtained from a woman aged 70 to 79 with active COVID-19. CDR3 sequence (DNA): TGTGCCAGCAGCCTGGGACAGCGTTCCGGGGAGCTGTTTTTT. As protein: CASSLGQRSGELFF.